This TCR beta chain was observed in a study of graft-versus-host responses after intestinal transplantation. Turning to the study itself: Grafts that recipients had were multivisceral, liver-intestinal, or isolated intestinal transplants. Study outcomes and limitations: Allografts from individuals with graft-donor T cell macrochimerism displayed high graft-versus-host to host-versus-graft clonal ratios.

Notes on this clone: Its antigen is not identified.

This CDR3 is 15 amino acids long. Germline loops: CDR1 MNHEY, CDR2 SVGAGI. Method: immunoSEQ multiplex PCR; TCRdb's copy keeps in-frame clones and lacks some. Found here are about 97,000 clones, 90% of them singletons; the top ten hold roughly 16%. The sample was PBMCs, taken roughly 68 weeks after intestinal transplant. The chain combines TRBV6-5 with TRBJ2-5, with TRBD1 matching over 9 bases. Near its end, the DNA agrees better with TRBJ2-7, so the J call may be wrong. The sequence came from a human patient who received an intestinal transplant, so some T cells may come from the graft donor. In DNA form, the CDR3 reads TGTGCCAGCAGTCGACCGGGACAGGGTTTCTACGAGCAGTACTTC. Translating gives CASSRPGQGFYEQYF.